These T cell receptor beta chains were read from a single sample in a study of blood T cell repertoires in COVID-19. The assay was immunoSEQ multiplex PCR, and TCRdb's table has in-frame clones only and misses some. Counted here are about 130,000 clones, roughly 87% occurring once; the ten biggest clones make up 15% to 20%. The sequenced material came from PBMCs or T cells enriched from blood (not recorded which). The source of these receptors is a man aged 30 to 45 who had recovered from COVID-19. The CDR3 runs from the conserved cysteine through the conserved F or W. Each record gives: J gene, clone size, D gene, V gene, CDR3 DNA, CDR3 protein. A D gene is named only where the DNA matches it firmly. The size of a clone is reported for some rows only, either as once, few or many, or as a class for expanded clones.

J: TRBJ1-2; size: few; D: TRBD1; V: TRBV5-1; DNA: TGCGCCAGTTCAAATGGACAGGGCCAGTTCTATGGCTACACCTTC; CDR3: CASSNGQGQFYGYTF
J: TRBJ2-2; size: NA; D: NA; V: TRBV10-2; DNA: TGCGCCAGCAGTGAGCGAGCGAACACCGGGGAGCTGTTTTTT; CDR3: CASSERANTGELFF
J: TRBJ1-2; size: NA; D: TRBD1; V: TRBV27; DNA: TGTGCCAGCAGGGAACAGACAGGGACCGGCTACACCTTC; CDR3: CASREQTGTGYTF
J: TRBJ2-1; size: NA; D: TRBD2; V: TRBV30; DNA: TGTGCCTGTGGGACTAGTGATGTGGAGTTCTTC; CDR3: CACGTSDVEFF
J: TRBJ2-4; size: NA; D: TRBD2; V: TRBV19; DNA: TGTGCCAGTAGTATCGCTAGCGGGAGTATCATTCAGTACTTC; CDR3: CASSIASGSIIQYF
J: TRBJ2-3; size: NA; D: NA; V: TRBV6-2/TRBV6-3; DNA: TGTGCCAGCAGTTTCGGACTTCCAAACACAGATACGCAGTATTTT; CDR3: CASSFGLPNTDTQYF
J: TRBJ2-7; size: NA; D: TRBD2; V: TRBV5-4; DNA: TGTGCCAGCAGCTTGGGAGTTAGCGGGAACTACGAGCAGTACTTC; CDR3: CASSLGVSGNYEQYF
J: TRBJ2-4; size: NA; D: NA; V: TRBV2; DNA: TGTGCCAGCAGGGAAATCTCAGGGTCTTGGGCCAAAAACATTCAGTACTTC; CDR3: CASREISGSWAKNIQYF
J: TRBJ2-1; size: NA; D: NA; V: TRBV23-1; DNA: TGCGCCAGCAGTCAAGGGGGGTGCAATGAGCAGTTCTTC; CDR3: CASSQGGCNEQFF
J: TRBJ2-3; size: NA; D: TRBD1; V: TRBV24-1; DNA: TGTGCCACCTCCGTGGGAGACAGGGGCACAGATACGCAGTATTTT; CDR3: CATSVGDRGTDTQYF
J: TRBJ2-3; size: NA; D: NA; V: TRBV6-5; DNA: TGTGCCAGCAGTTTTGTCTCCGGGACAGATACGCAGTATTTT; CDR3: CASSFVSGTDTQYF
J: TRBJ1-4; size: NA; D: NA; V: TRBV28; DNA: TGTGCCAGCAGTTTAGGAGGGAATGAAAAACTGTTTTTT; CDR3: CASSLGGNEKLFF
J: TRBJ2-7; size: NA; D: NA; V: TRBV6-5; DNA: TGTGCCAGCAGTTACTCGATGCAGGGCGCTCCCTACGAGCAGTACTTC; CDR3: CASSYSMQGAPYEQYF
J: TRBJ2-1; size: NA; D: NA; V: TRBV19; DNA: TGTGCCAGTAGTATAGATCCGACGGGTGAGCAGTTCTTC; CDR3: CASSIDPTGEQFF
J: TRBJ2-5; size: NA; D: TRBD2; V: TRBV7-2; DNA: TGTGCCAGCACCGCTGCTAGCGGGGGGTTTGAGACCCAGTACTTC; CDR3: CASTAASGGFETQYF
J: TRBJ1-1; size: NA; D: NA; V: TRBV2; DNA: TGTGCCAGCAGTCCGGGTAAGGCACCTGAAGCTTTCTTT; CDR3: CASSPGKAPEAFF
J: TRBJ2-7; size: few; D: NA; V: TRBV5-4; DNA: TGTGCCAGCAGCTCCGGGAATATCTACGAGCAGTACTTC; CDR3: CASSSGNIYEQYF
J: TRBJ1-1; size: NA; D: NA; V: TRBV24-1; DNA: TGTGCCACCAGTTACCGGGGGGGCACTGAAGCTTTCTTT; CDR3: CATSYRGGTEAFF
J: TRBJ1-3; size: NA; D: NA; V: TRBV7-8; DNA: TGTGCCAGCAGCCCCGGGGGGGGGCGAAACACCATATATTTT; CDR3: CASSPGGGRNTIYF
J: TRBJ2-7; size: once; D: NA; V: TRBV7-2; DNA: TGTGCCAGCAGCTTAGAGAACGGGGTGTACGAGCAGTACTTC; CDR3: CASSLENGVYEQYF
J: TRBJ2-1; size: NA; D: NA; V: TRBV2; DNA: TGTGCCAGCAGTGACACGGGACTCAATGAGCAGTTCTTC; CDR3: CASSDTGLNEQFF
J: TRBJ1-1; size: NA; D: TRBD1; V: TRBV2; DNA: TGTGCCAGCAGCTCACAGGGGTTGGACACTGAAGCTTTCTTT; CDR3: CASSSQGLDTEAFF
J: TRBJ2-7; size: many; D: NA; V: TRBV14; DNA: TGTGCCAGCAGCCAAGATCTAGTTATCGGCGAGCAGTACTTC; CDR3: CASSQDLVIGEQYF
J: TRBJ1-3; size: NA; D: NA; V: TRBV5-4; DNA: TGTGCCAGCAGCTTGAACAGTATCAGCTCTGGAAACACCATATATTTT; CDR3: CASSLNSISSGNTIYF
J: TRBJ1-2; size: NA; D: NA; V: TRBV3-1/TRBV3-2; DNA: TGTGCCAGCAGCCAAGATCCCAGTTCTGGCTACACCTTC; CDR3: CASSQDPSSGYTF
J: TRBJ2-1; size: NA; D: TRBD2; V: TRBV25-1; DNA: TGTGCCAGCAGTGGGACTAGCGGGAGACCCCACTACAATGAGCAGTTCTTC; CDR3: CASSGTSGRPHYNEQFF
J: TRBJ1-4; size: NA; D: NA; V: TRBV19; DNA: TGTGCCAGTAGTATCTCGCACTCAACTAATGAAAAACTGTTTTTT; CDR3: CASSISHSTNEKLFF
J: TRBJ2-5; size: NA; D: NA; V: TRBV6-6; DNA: TGTGCCAGCAGGAGGGATCTAGGGCGCCAAGAGACCCAGTACTTC; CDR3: CASRRDLGRQETQYF
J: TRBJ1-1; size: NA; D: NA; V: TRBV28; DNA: TGTGCCAGCAGTTTATCGGGGTGGCGGTATGAAGTGGACACTGAAGCTTTCTTT; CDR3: CASSLSGWRYEVDTEAFF
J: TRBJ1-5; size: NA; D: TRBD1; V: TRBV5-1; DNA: TGCGCCAGCAGCACCGGACAGGGCGGCAATCAGCCCCAGCATTTT; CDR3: CASSTGQGGNQPQHF
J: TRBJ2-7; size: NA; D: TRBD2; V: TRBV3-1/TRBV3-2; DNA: TGTGCCAGCAGCCAGACTAGCGGAGGAGACGAGCAGTACTTC; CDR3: CASSQTSGGDEQYF
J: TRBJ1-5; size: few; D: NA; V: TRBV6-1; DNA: TGTGCCAGCAGTGAAGCTTCGGGGGTCCGGGACGGTAGCAATCAGCCCCAGCATTTT; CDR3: CASSEASGVRDGSNQPQHF
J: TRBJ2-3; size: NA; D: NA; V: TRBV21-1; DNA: TGTGCCAGCAGCAAAGGTCAAAGCGCCTACACAGATACGCAGTATTTT; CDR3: CASSKGQSAYTDTQYF
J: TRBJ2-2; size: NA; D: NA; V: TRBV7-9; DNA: TGTGCCAGCAGCTTAGGAGCCACCGGGGAGCTGTTTTTT; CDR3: CASSLGATGELFF
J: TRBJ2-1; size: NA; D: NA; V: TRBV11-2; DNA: TGTGCCAGCAGTCGACAGGATCGGGACAATGAGCAGTTCTTC; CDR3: CASSRQDRDNEQFF
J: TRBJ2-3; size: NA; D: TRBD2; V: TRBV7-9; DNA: TGTGCCAGCAGCCCAACGGGAGGCATTAACACAGATACGCAGTATTTT; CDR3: CASSPTGGINTDTQYF
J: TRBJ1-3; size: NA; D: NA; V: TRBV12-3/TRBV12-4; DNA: TGTGCCAGCAGTTATAGCTCTGGAAACACCATATATTTT; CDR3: CASSYSSGNTIYF
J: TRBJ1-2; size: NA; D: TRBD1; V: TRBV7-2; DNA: TGTGCCAGCAGCTTCAGGGGGGCGGGCTATGGCTACACCTTC; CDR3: CASSFRGAGYGYTF
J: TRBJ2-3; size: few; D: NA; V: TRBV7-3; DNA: TGTGCCAGCAGCTTAACCCCGGGCGGGAGCACAGATACGCAGTATTTT; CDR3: CASSLTPGGSTDTQYF
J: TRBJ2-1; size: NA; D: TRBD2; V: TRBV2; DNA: TGTGCCAGCAGGGGGACTAGCGGGGCCCTCAATGAGCAGTTCTTC; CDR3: CASRGTSGALNEQFF
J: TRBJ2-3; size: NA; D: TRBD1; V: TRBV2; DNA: TGTGCCAGCAGTGATGGACAGGGGACGGTATTAGATACGCAGTATTTT; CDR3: CASSDGQGTVLDTQYF
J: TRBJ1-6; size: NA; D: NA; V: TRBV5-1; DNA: TGCGCCAGCAGCTACTTAGACAGTGATAATTCACCCCTCCACTTT; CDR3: CASSYLDSDNSPLHF
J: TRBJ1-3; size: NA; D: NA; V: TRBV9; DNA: TGTGCCAGCAGCGCCCCTAGCTCTGGAAACACCATATATTTT; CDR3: CASSAPSSGNTIYF
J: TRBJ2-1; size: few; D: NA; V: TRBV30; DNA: TGTGCCTGGAAACCAGACACCTACAATGAGCAGTTCTTC; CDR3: CAWKPDTYNEQFF
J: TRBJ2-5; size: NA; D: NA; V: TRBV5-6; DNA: TGTGCCAGCAGCTTGGAGTTTACGCAGGGTCAAGAGACCCAGTACTTC; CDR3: CASSLEFTQGQETQYF
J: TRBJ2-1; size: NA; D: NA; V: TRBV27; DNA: TGTGCCAGCAGGTCCGGGACAACCTCCTACAATGAGCAGTTCTTC; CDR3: CASRSGTTSYNEQFF
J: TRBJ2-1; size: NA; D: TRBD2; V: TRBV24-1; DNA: TGTGCCACCAGTGGGGGTGGTGGGACTAGCGGGAGGGGAAATGAGCAGTTCTTC; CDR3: CATSGGGGTSGRGNEQFF
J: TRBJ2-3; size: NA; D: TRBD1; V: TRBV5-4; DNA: TGTGCCAGCAGATCAGGGGGCGCATCCCCTAGCACAGATACGCAGTATTTT; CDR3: CASRSGGASPSTDTQYF